Below, 21 T cell receptor beta chains from the same sample are listed, as sequenced in a study of T-cell reconstitution after alpha-beta-depleted transplantation in children. TCRbeta library preparation incorporated unique molecular identifiers. Each CDR3 protein gets one entry after TCRdb re-called the PCR reads with MiXCR. The sample holds fewer than 350,000 distinct CDR3 sequences, about 9.9% seen once. Sequenced here: peripheral blood, sampled 180 days after TCRalphabeta/CD19-depleted stem cell transplant. The source of these receptors is a male patient aged 2 to 9 who had a stem cell transplant for chronic granulomatous disease, so the T cells may come from the graft donor.

This clonotype has ten or more counts. This chain joins TRBV6-2 or TRBV6-3 and TRBJ2-7; 9 nucleotides align to TRBD2. This CDR3 spans 15 amino acids. The V segment lost 6 bases and the J segment 0 bases; nucleotides outside the gene matches: 6. Germline lookup yields CDR1 MNHEY and CDR2 SVGEGT. Written as DNA, the CDR3 is TGTGCCAGCAGCCATTCTAGCGGGATCTCCTACGAGCAGTACTTC. Its protein product is CASSHSSGISYEQYF.

This clonotype appeared many times. The chain employs TRBV5-5 and TRBJ2-6; no reliable D call. Germline values: CDR1 SGHKS, CDR2 YYEKEE (reference sequence). The CDR3 loop spans 15 amino acids. Deletions cut 4 bases from V and 1 base from J, with 9 bases between. The CDR3 DNA reads as TGTGCCAGCAGCCCCGGGCGATCTGGGGCCAACGTCCTGACTTTC. This encodes CASSPGRSGANVLTF. The whole variable domain, remainder taken from reference TRBV5-5 and TRBJ2-6, is DAGVTQSPTHLIKTRGQQVTLRCSPISGHKSVSWYQQVLGQGPQFIFQYYEKEERGRGNFPDRFSARQFPNYSSELNVNALLLGDSALYLCASSPGRSGANVLTFGAGSRLTVL.

At least ten counts were recorded for this clonotype. The chain recombines TRBV12-3 or TRBV12-4 with TRBJ2-7, with D perhaps matching TRBD2 (5 bases). V lost 8 bases to trimming and J lost 0 bases, with 17 bases between them. CDR3 length: 15 amino acids. The chain's CDR3 is CASRAEVGSSYEQYF. The CDR3 DNA follows: TGTGCCAGCCGGGCAGAAGTGGGGAGCTCCTACGAGCAGTACTTC.

In regard to this clonotype: The junction departs from the called germline gene at one end, perhaps through a read error. The V gene is TRBV3-1, the J gene TRBJ2-1; possibly TRBD2 for D (5 bases). This CDR3 comprises 14 residues. Germline assignment: CDR1 LGHDT and CDR2 YNNKEL (reference sequence). CDR3 nucleotide sequence: TGTGCCTGCAGCCAAGATCCGGGGTACAATGAGCAGTTCTTC. Its protein product is CACSQDPGYNEQFF.

This clonotype showed up many times. The gene calls are TRBV12-3 or TRBV12-4 and TRBJ2-3, with 11 bases matching TRBD2. The CDR3 runs to 15 residues. V shed 5 bases, J shed 4 bases, and the junction held 5 bases outside the gene matches. This CDR3 is CASSLSGGAADTQYF. CDR3 coding DNA: TGTGCCAGCAGTCTTAGCGGGGGGGCCGCAGATACGCAGTATTTT.

This clonotype was counted ten times or more. V usage is TRBV12-3 or TRBV12-4 and J usage is TRBJ1-1; TRBD1 aligns across 8 bases. This CDR3 region has 13 residues. With V trimmed by 7 bases and J by 4 bases, 5 bases remained unmatched. The CDR3 coding sequence is TGTGCCAGCACCCTTGACAGGGGCACTGAAGCTTTCTTT. Its translation: CASTLDRGTEAFF.

In this sample, this clonotype turned up many times. This rearrangement joins TRBV27 to TRBJ2-5; TRBD1 matches 11 bases. This CDR3 is built from 15 residues. The J segment lost 2 bases and the V segment lost 6 bases, leaving 5 bases of the junction unmatched. CDR1 MNHEY and CDR2 SMNVEV come from the germline V gene (reference sequence). DNA of the CDR3: TGTGCCAGCAGCAGGACAGGGGGCTGGCAAGAGACCCAGTACTTC. Translation gives CASSRTGGWQETQYF.

This clonotype was recorded many times. The genes are TRBV20-1 and TRBJ1-3; D is unresolved. V shed 3 bases and J shed 0 bases, with 6 bases lying between them. The CDR3 contains 13 residues. Germline V gene sequence: CDR1 DFQATT, CDR2 SNEGSKA (reference sequence). CDR3 residues: CSASNDSGNTIYF. The CDR3 DNA reads as TGCAGTGCTAGCAATGACTCTGGAAACACCATATATTTT.

This clonotype was observed many times. The CDR3 region is CATSSDAGTYYEQYF. The CDR3 region has the DNA TGTGCCACCAGCAGCGATGCCGGGACTTACTACGAGCAGTACTTC. This chain links TRBV15 with TRBJ2-7; maybe TRBD2 (6 bases). The CDR3 sequence is 15 residues long. Per the germline V gene, CDR1 is LNHNV and CDR2 is YYDKDF (reference sequence). V was clipped by 3 bases and J by 3 bases, with 15 bases between them.

This clonotype was seen ten or more times. The chain combines TRBV10-3 with TRBJ2-5; D gene unclear. The CDR3 totals 13 residues. CDR1 is ENHRY and CDR2 is SYGVKD in the germline V gene. The ends were cut back, 7 bases at V and 2 bases at J, with 11 bases in the middle. CDR3 DNA sequence: TGTGCCATCAAGGGTCCGGAACAAGAGACCCAGTACTTC. Translated: CAIKGPEQETQYF.

The V call is TRBV12-3 or TRBV12-4, the J call TRBJ2-1, with D possibly TRBD1 on 5 matching bases. V lost 7 bases and J 9 bases, leaving 19 bases between the germline ends. The CDR3 sequence is 14 residues long. CDR3 sequence: CASTRGGGYSEQFF. CDR3 bases: TGTGCCAGCACTAGGGGTGGTGGGTATTCTGAGCAGTTCTTC.

The table lists this clonotype with a few counts. The rearrangement links TRBV30 to TRBJ1-1, with unresolved D. Germline V gene sequence: CDR1 GTSNPN, CDR2 SVGIG (reference sequence). The V end was cut by 5 bases, the J end by 1 base, with 11 bases between. This CDR3 region has 13 residues. The CDR3 protein is CAWVWTKNTEAFF. CDR3 nucleotides: TGTGCCTGGGTGTGGACGAAGAACACTGAAGCTTTCTTT. Looking up the rest from reference TRBV30 and TRBJ1-1 gives the full variable domain: SQTIHQWPATLVQPVGSPLSLECTVEGTSNPNLYWYRQAAGRGLQLLFYSVGIGQISSEVPQNLSASRPQDRQFILSSKKLLLSDSGFYLCAWVWTKNTEAFFGQGTRLTVV.

This chain joins TRBV6-2 or TRBV6-3 and TRBJ1-2, with 8 bases that match TRBD1. With 2 bases clipped from V and 4 bases from J, the junction kept 6 bases outside the gene matches. There are 15 residues in the CDR3. The germline V gene encodes CDR1 MNHEY and CDR2 SVGEGT. The chain's CDR3 is CASSYDRGTFYGYTF. The CDR3 DNA is TGTGCCAGCAGTTACGACAGGGGAACCTTCTATGGCTACACCTTC.

In its sample, this clonotype was seen many times. The chain combines TRBV27 with TRBJ2-6, with 10 bases aligning to TRBD1. This CDR3 is 18 amino acids long. V shed 5 bases, J shed 4 bases, and the junction held 11 bases outside the gene matches. Germline CDR1 MNHEY, CDR2 SMNVEV (reference sequence). The CDR3 DNA follows: TGTGCCAGCAGTCCCCACGGGACAGGGGTAAAAGGGGCCAACGTCCTGACTTTC. This sequence encodes CASSPHGTGVKGANVLTF.

This clonotype came up many times. The CDR3, as DNA: TGCGCCAGCAGCCAAGATCCCCAGGGAGGTGAAAAACTGTTTTTT. Its translation: CASSQDPQGGEKLFF. The chain has TRBV4-3 and TRBJ1-4; possibly TRBD1 for D (5 bases). Germline values: CDR1 LGHNA, CDR2 YSLEER. The CDR3 is 15 residues long. The V end was cut by 0 bases, the J end by 7 bases, with 12 bases between.

Worth noting for this clonotype: A single base separates this from a much larger clone, so it may be a read error. J is TRBJ2-1 and V is TRBV20-1, with 7 bases matching TRBD2. There are 15 residues in the CDR3. The V gene end was trimmed by 0 bases and the J gene end by 6 bases; junction bases not matched to a gene: 8. In germline, CDR1 is DFQATT, CDR2 SNEGSKA (reference sequence). Here the CDR3 reads CSARDGNGRSNEQFF. The CDR3 region has the DNA TGCAGTGCTAGAGATGGGAACGGGAGGTCCAATGAGCAGTTCTTC.

This clonotype was recorded at least ten times. The chain recombines TRBV5-1 with TRBJ1-5; D remains ambiguous. The CDR3 runs 15 residues. The germline V gene has CDR1 SGHRS and CDR2 YFSETQ. V was trimmed by 0 bases and J by 1 base, leaving 8 bases between them. The CDR3 bases are TGCGCCAGCAGCTTGGACCCGACCAGCAATCAGCCCCAGCATTTT. It specifies CASSLDPTSNQPQHF.

This clonotype qualifies as medium-sized. The chain recombines TRBV6-5 with TRBJ1-1, with 7 bases that match TRBD1. Losses at the gene ends were 8 bases for V and 7 bases for J; bases not matched to a gene: 13. CDR3 length equals 14 residues. Per germline, CDR1 MNHEY and CDR2 SVGAGI. The CDR3 DNA reads as TGTGCCAGCCCAAGAATTGAGGGGGCCTTTGAAGCTTTCTTT. This translates into CASPRIEGAFEAFF.

Concerning this clonotype itself: Sequence at one end of the junction differs from germline and may be a read error. The chain recombines TRBV12-3 or TRBV12-4 with TRBJ2-1; D not certain. The CDR3 loop spans 11 amino acids. CDR3 in DNA: TGTGCCAGCAGTTTAGACTATGAGCCGTTCTTC. Protein: CASSLDYEPFF.

This clonotype has at least ten counts. The CDR3 sequence: CSVEDREPYEQYF. For the CDR3, the DNA is TGCAGCGTTGAGGACAGAGAACCCTACGAGCAGTACTTC. The chain links TRBV29-1 to TRBJ2-7, with D possibly being TRBD1 (6 bases). The CDR3 covers 13 residues. The V end lost 3 bases, the J end lost 2 bases, and 11 bases lay between the germline ends. Germline CDR1 SQVTM, CDR2 ANQGSEA.

Many counts were recorded for this clonotype. The J gene is TRBJ2-1, the V gene TRBV5-1; 7 nucleotides agree with TRBD2. This CDR3 contains 15 residues. Trimming removed 0 bases from V and 7 bases from J; junction bases left unmatched: 7. Germline CDR1 is SGHRS and CDR2 is YFSETQ. CDR3 nucleotides: TGCGCCAGCAGCTTGGCCCCGGGCGGGAGTAATGAGCAGTTCTTC. This encodes CASSLAPGGSNEQFF.